The clone carrying this T cell receptor (beta chain) was recorded at least ten times. Its antigen is unidentified. Using RNA template, CDR3s of TCR alpha and beta were amplified with iRepertoire arm-PCR. For one-step reverse transcription and amplification, about 90-450 ng of tissue mRNA or PBMC total RNA was used. TCRdb passed the multiplex PCR reads through MiXCR, listing each CDR3 protein once. The table lists over 70,000 distinct CDR3 sequences, 20% to 25% of them singletons. This sample was included in a study of glioma-infiltrating T cells. Whole-study findings and limits: Very few CDR3 sequences were shared between tissue and blood. Gliomas, especially low-grade, showed above-expected tissue-blood divergence; non-neoplastic patients showed below.

Trimming took off 3 bases at V and 3 bases at J, with 9 bases between the two ends. The germline CDR1 and CDR2 sequences are DFQATT and SNEGSKA (reference sequence). This CDR3 is built from 12 residues. The origin of this receptor is a human donor with low-grade glioma or glioblastoma, undergoing nonglioma brain surgery, or in good health (not recorded which). The chain links TRBV20-1 to TRBJ2-7, with D perhaps matching TRBD1 or TRBD2 (5 bases each). Sequencing was performed on glioma tissue, nonneoplastic brain tissue, or PBMCs (not recorded which). The CDR3 spells CSARRDHYEQYF. The CDR3 coding sequence is TGCAGTGCTAGGAGGGACCACTACGAGCAGTACTTC.